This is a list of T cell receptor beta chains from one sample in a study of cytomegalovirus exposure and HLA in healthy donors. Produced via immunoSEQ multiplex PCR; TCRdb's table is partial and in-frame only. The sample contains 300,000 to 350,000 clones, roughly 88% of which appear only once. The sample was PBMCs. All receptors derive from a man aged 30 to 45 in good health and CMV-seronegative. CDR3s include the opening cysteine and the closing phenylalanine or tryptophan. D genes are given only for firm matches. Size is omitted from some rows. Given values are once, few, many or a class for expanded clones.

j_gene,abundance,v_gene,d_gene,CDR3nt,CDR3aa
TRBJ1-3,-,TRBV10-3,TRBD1,TGTGCCATCAGCGAGGACAGGGGCGGGCGGAGTATAAACACCATATATTTT,CAISEDRGGRSINTIYF
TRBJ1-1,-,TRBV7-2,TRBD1,TGTGCCAGCAGACAGGGGGGTAACACTGAAGCTTTCTTT,CASRQGGNTEAFF
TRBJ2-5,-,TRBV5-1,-,TGCGCCAGCAGCTTTTGGGGGGGCCTGGAGACCCAGTACTTC,CASSFWGGLETQYF
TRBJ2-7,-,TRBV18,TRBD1,TGTGCCAGCTCACCACAGCCCCCGGGACAGCAGTTCTACGAGCAGTACTTC,CASSPQPPGQQFYEQYF
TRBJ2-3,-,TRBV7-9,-,TGTGCCAGCAGCTTAGGACAGTACACAGATACGCAGTATTTT,CASSLGQYTDTQYF
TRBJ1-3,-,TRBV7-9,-,TGTGCCAGCAGCTTAGAAGGGAGTGTTCGTCACACCATATATTTT,CASSLEGSVRHTIYF
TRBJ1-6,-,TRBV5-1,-,TGCGCCAGCAGCCAGGGAAGTGGGGGGTCCTATAATTCACCCCTCCACTTT,CASSQGSGGSYNSPLHF
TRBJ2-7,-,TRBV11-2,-,TGTGCCAGCAGCTGGATGGCCGGGGACGAGCAGTACTTC,CASSWMAGDEQYF
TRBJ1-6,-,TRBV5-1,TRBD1,TGCGCCAGCAGCGACCGGGACAGGTCAAATTCACCCCTCCACTTT,CASSDRDRSNSPLHF
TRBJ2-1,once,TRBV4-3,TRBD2,TGCGCCAGCAGCCATTCTAGCGGGGGGCCCAATGAGCAGTTCTTC,CASSHSSGGPNEQFF
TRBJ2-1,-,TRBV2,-,TGTGCCAGCAGTCGCTTCAGGGGGGATGAGCAGTTCTTC,CASSRFRGDEQFF
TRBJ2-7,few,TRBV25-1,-,TGTGCCAGCAGTGCTGGGGGCTGGGACGAGCAGTACTTC,CASSAGGWDEQYF
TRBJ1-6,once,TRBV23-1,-,TGCGCCAGCAGTCAATCGGGTTATGCAGGGACTGGTTCACCCCTCCACTTT,CASSQSGYAGTGSPLHF
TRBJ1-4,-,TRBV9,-,TGTGCCAGCAGCGTAGGAGATACAGGATCTGACGAAAAACTGTTTTTT,CASSVGDTGSDEKLFF
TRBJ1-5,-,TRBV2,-,TGTGCCAGCAGGGGTCACAGACAGAACAATCAGCCCCAGCATTTT,CASRGHRQNNQPQHF
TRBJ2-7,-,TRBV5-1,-,TGCGCCAGCAGCACACTCCCCGGGGGTTTTTTTTACGAGCAGTACTTC,CASSTLPGGFFYEQYF
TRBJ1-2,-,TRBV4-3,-,TGCGCCAGCAGCCAAGATCCAGGCCTCGCTACTAACTATGGCTACACCTTC,CASSQDPGLATNYGYTF
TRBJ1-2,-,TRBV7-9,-,TGTGCCAGCAGCTTAATACAGGGAAGCTATGGCTACACCTTC,CASSLIQGSYGYTF
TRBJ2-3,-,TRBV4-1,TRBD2,TGCGCCAGCAGCAAGCCGGGACTAGTCCGCCAAGTCGCAGATACGCAGTATTTT,CASSKPGLVRQVADTQYF
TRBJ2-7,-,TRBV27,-,TGTGCCAGCAGTTCCCGCTCCGCGCGTCTCCTCGAGCAGTACTTC,CASSSRSARLLEQYF
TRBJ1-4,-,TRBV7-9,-,TGTGCCAGCAGCGATATAGGGGCATATAATGAAAAACTGTTTTTT,CASSDIGAYNEKLFF
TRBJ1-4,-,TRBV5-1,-,TGCGCCAGCAGCTTGTCCCCCCCTGGGACACCCGGTGACACCGAAAAACTGTTTTTT,CASSLSPPGTPGDTEKLFF
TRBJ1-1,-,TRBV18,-,TGTGCCAGCTCCCCTTTTAGGGACTCTCCTAAGGGCGGAAACACTGAAGCTTTCTTT,CASSPFRDSPKGGNTEAFF
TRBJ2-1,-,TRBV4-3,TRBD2,TGCGCCAGCAGCCAAGATCCTAGCGGGGGGGCTAGCTACAATGAGCAGTTCTTC,CASSQDPSGGASYNEQFF
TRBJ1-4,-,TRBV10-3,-,TGTGCCATCAGTGCCGCGGAGGGGGAAAAACTGTTTTTT,CAISAAEGEKLFF
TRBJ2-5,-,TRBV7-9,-,TGTGCCAGCAGCCACGTCCGAATTGGGGGGAAAGAGACCCAGTACTTC,CASSHVRIGGKETQYF
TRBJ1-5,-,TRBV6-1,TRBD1,TGTGCCAGCGACGACAGGGGCGATCAGCCCCAGCATTTT,CASDDRGDQPQHF
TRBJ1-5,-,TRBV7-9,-,TGTGCCAGCAGCTTATCTGTGTCCAATCAGCCCCAGCATTTT,CASSLSVSNQPQHF
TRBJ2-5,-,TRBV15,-,TGTGCCACCAGCAGACTGGGACATCCCGTTTTGGAGACCCAGTACTTC,CATSRLGHPVLETQYF
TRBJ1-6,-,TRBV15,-,TGTGCCACCAGCCTAAGGAGGACGGACAATTCACCCCTCCACTTT,CATSLRRTDNSPLHF
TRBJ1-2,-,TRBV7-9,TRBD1,TGTGCCAGCAGCTTAGCCACAGGGGAGAGGGCCTATGGCTACACCTTC,CASSLATGERAYGYTF
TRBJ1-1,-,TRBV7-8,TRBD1,TGTGCCAGCAGCAGGGGGCACGAGGATGAAGCTTTCTTT,CASSRGHEDEAFF
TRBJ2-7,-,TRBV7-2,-,TGTGCCAGCAGCCCACGGTCCCGGGGCGAGCAGTACTTC,CASSPRSRGEQYF
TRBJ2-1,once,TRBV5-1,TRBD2,TGCGCCAGCAGCTTGACTAGCGGGGGGGCGAGTGAGCAGTTCTTC,CASSLTSGGASEQFF
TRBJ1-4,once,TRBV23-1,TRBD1,TGCGCCAGCAGTCAATCGGACAGGGGTAATGAAAAACTGTTTTTT,CASSQSDRGNEKLFF
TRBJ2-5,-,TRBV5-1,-,TGCGCCAGCAGCAACGTCCGGGACACCCAAGAGACCCAGTACTTC,CASSNVRDTQETQYF
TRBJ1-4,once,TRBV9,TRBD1,TGTGCCAGCAGCGTAGGACAGGGGGTCGAAAAACTGTTTTTT,CASSVGQGVEKLFF
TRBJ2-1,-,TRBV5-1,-,TGCGCCAGCAGCTTTGAGGGTAATGAGCAGTTCTTC,CASSFEGNEQFF
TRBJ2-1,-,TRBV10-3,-,TGTGCCATCAGTTCAGTCTTAAATGAGCAGTTCTTC,CAISSVLNEQFF
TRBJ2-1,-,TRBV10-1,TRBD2,TGCGCCAGCAGTGTTGGCGGGGGGCCCTACAATGAGCAGTTCTTC,CASSVGGGPYNEQFF
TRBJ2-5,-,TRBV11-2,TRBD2,TGTGCCAGCAGCAGAGAACTAGCGGGGAGGGGAGAGACCCAGTACTTC,CASSRELAGRGETQYF